These T cell receptor beta chains were read from a single sample in a study of cytomegalovirus exposure and HLA in healthy donors. Libraries were prepared by immunoSEQ multiplex PCR; TCRdb keeps only in-frame clonotypes and omits some of them. This sample carries hundreds of thousands of clones, 90% of them seen once, and the ten largest clones take just over 3%. Sequenced material: PBMCs. These receptor sequences come from a woman in her twenties or thirties in good health and CMV-seronegative. Each CDR3 is given with its conserved first and last residue. The D gene is left open where the match is weak. Size tells how often a clone was seen (once, few, many) or the class of an expanded clone, and some rows leave it out.

>once|TRBJ1-1|TRBV5-1|NA
CASRPQGNTEAFF
TGCGCCAGCAGGCCACAGGGGAACACTGAAGCTTTCTTT
>NA|TRBJ2-4|TRBV27|NA
CASSTGGLAKNIQYF
TGTGCCAGCAGTACCGGGGGGCTAGCCAAAAACATTCAGTACTTC
>NA|TRBJ1-5|TRBV7-9|NA
CASSLDDRGRIGQPQHF
TGTGCCAGCAGCTTAGATGATAGAGGTCGCATTGGGCAGCCCCAGCATTTT
>NA|TRBJ2-7|TRBV5-6|TRBD1
CASSDDRGGFYEQYF
TGTGCCAGCAGCGACGACAGGGGTGGTTTCTACGAGCAGTACTTC
>NA|TRBJ2-5|TRBV11-3|NA
CASSLGGVDKETQYF
TGTGCCAGCAGCTTAGGCGGGGTGGACAAAGAGACCCAGTACTTC
>NA|TRBJ2-1|TRBV28|NA
CASSSLSGTQFF
TGTGCCAGCAGTTCCTTGTCGGGAACCCAGTTCTTC
>NA|TRBJ2-7|TRBV11-1|NA
CASSPQDWGEQYF
TGTGCCAGCAGCCCCCAGGACTGGGGAGAGCAGTACTTC
>NA|TRBJ2-3|TRBV11-1|TRBD2
CASSLGLADGTDTQYF
TGTGCCAGCAGCCTGGGACTAGCGGACGGAACAGATACGCAGTATTTT
>NA|TRBJ2-7|TRBV28|NA
CAVRGQNYEQYF
TGTGCCGTTCGGGGACAAAACTACGAGCAGTACTTC
>NA|TRBJ2-7|TRBV7-6|NA
CASSQGFTYEQYF
TGTGCCAGCAGCCAAGGATTTACCTACGAGCAGTACTTC
>NA|TRBJ1-5|TRBV4-3|TRBD1
CASSQDPTGGRGPQHF
TGCGCCAGCAGCCAAGATCCGACAGGGGGAAGGGGGCCCCAGCATTTT
>NA|TRBJ2-7|TRBV2|NA
CASGSGLSYEQYF
TGTGCCAGCGGCTCGGGGCTCTCCTACGAGCAGTACTTC
>NA|TRBJ1-1|TRBV11-2|TRBD1
CASSLGRRWTGANTEAFF
TGTGCCAGCAGCTTAGGTAGGAGATGGACAGGGGCAAACACTGAAGCTTTCTTT
>few|TRBJ1-1|TRBV5-4|NA
CASSPGGDTEAFF
TGTGCCAGCAGCCCCGGTGGGGACACTGAAGCTTTCTTT
>NA|TRBJ2-7|TRBV5-1|TRBD2
CASSLVLAGGNEQYF
TGCGCCAGCAGCTTGGTGCTAGCGGGAGGCAACGAGCAGTACTTC
>once|TRBJ2-3|TRBV9|TRBD2
CASSDPLASGYTDTQYF
TGTGCCAGCAGCGACCCCTTGGCTAGCGGGTACACAGATACGCAGTATTTT
>NA|TRBJ2-7|TRBV4-2|TRBD2
CASSQEPAGGPYEQYF
TGTGCCAGCAGCCAAGAGCCAGCGGGAGGGCCCTACGAGCAGTACTTC
>NA|TRBJ2-1|TRBV2|TRBD1
CASSASPGTGFFNEQFF
TGTGCCAGCAGTGCGAGCCCCGGGACAGGGTTCTTCAATGAGCAGTTCTTC
>NA|TRBJ2-2|TRBV29-1|TRBD2
CSVEVLAGANTGELFF
TGCAGCGTTGAAGTTCTAGCGGGGGCGAACACCGGGGAGCTGTTTTTT
>once|TRBJ2-3|TRBV18|TRBD2
CASSPTASGDTQYF
TGTGCCAGCTCACCTACGGCTAGCGGAGATACGCAGTATTTT
>NA|TRBJ2-7|TRBV27|TRBD1
CASSLYSTGGIAYEQYF
TGTGCCAGCAGTTTATATTCGACAGGGGGGATCGCCTACGAGCAGTACTTC
>NA|TRBJ2-7|TRBV7-8|TRBD2
CASSFAGGDEQYF
TGTGCCAGCAGCTTTGCGGGAGGTGACGAGCAGTACTTC
>NA|TRBJ1-2|TRBV27|TRBD1
CASSRTGDRGYTF
TGTGCCAGCAGCCGAACAGGGGACAGAGGCTACACCTTC
>NA|TRBJ2-7|TRBV5-6|TRBD1
CASSLEGAPEYEQYF
TGTGCCAGCAGCTTGGAGGGGGCCCCGGAGTACGAGCAGTACTTC
>NA|TRBJ1-4|TRBV9|NA
CASSVGGATNEKLFF
TGTGCCAGCAGCGTAGGGGGAGCAACTAATGAAAAACTGTTTTTT
>NA|TRBJ2-1|TRBV7-3|NA
CASSLIHPADEQFF
TGTGCCAGCAGCTTAATACACCCCGCCGATGAGCAGTTCTTC
>NA|TRBJ2-7|TRBV4-2|NA
CASSQGRDTSSGEQYF
TGTGCCAGCAGCCAAGGACGGGATACGAGCTCCGGCGAGCAGTACTTC
>NA|TRBJ2-2|TRBV6-1|TRBD2
CASRTSGRANGELFF
TGTGCCAGCAGGACTAGCGGGAGGGCAAACGGGGAGCTGTTTTTT
>NA|TRBJ1-1|TRBV6-6|NA
CASARVTQGNTEAFF
TGTGCCAGTGCCAGGGTAACGCAGGGGAACACTGAAGCTTTCTTT
>NA|TRBJ1-3|TRBV4-2|NA
CASSQTQGASSGNTIYF
TGTGCCAGCAGCCAAACTCAGGGAGCAAGCTCTGGAAACACCATATATTTT
>NA|TRBJ2-1|TRBV4-1|NA
CASSQGSLINEQFF
TGCGCCAGCAGCCAAGGGTCGCTAATCAATGAGCAGTTCTTC
>NA|TRBJ2-7|TRBV10-1|TRBD1
CASRLTGKGEQYF
TGCGCCAGCAGATTGACAGGGAAAGGCGAGCAGTACTTC
>NA|TRBJ2-3|TRBV28|NA
CASSFLPNTDTQYF
TGTGCCAGCAGTTTTTTACCCAACACAGATACGCAGTATTTT
>once|TRBJ1-1|TRBV23-1|TRBD1
CASRHRGVYTEAFF
TGCGCCAGCAGGCACAGGGGTGTGTACACTGAAGCTTTCTTT
>NA|TRBJ2-7|TRBV5-1|TRBD2
CASSGSGGSYEQYF
TGCGCCAGCAGCGGTAGCGGGGGCTCATACGAGCAGTACTTC
>NA|TRBJ1-1|TRBV4-3|TRBD1
CASSQGDRENTEAFF
TGCGCCAGCAGCCAAGGGGACAGGGAGAACACTGAAGCTTTCTTT
>once|TRBJ2-7|TRBV20-1|NA
CSASGRYEQYF
TGCAGTGCTAGTGGGCGATACGAGCAGTACTTC
>NA|TRBJ2-3|TRBV29-1|NA
CSVPLGGTDTQYF
TGCAGCGTCCCACTAGGGGGCACAGATACGCAGTATTTT
>NA|TRBJ2-7|TRBV4-1|TRBD1
CASSYRDREYEQYF
TGCGCCAGCAGCTACCGGGACAGGGAATACGAGCAGTACTTC
>NA|TRBJ2-3|TRBV5-1|NA
CASSLLQGLGTDTQYF
TGCGCCAGCAGCCTCTTACAGGGATTGGGCACAGATACGCAGTATTTT
>NA|TRBJ2-3|TRBV7-2|NA
CASPGFASPADTQYF
TGTGCCAGCCCCGGGTTCGCGTCCCCGGCAGATACGCAGTATTTT
>NA|TRBJ2-3|TRBV6-1|NA
CASPLGVTTDTQYF
TGTGCCAGCCCACTTGGAGTTACCACAGATACGCAGTATTTT
>NA|TRBJ2-7|TRBV15|NA
CATSTPGTFPSSYEQYF
TGTGCCACCAGCACCCCCGGGACATTCCCGAGCTCCTACGAGCAGTACTTC
>NA|TRBJ2-3|TRBV19|TRBD1
CASSPGTGNWDTQYF
TGTGCCAGTAGTCCCGGGACAGGGAATTGGGATACGCAGTATTTT
>NA|TRBJ2-1|TRBV9|TRBD2
CASSHPRLAGGGNEQFF
TGTGCCAGCAGCCACCCTCGGCTAGCGGGAGGGGGCAATGAGCAGTTCTTC
>once|TRBJ2-7|TRBV27|TRBD1
CASSLGQTYEQYF
TGTGCCAGCAGCCTGGGACAGACCTACGAGCAGTACTTC
>NA|TRBJ2-1|TRBV7-3|NA
CASSPTLNNEQFF
TGTGCCAGCAGCCCAACTTTAAACAATGAGCAGTTCTTC
>once|TRBJ2-2|TRBV28|TRBD2
CASIHRTSGSFAGELFF
TGTGCCAGCATTCACAGGACTAGCGGGAGTTTTGCCGGGGAGCTGTTTTTT
>NA|TRBJ2-2|TRBV9|TRBD2
CACWEREQVGELFF
TGTGCCTGCTGGGAGCGGGAGCAAGTCGGGGAGCTGTTTTTT
>NA|TRBJ1-1|TRBV6-1|TRBD1
CASRTKAGGGTEAFF
TGTGCCAGCAGGACAAAAGCAGGGGGCGGGACTGAAGCTTTCTTT
>NA|TRBJ1-2|TRBV28|NA
CASKIGSNYGYTF
TGTGCCAGCAAGATAGGGTCTAACTATGGCTACACCTTC
>NA|TRBJ2-7|TRBV6-5|NA
CASKTPLGSGDKQYF
TGTGCCAGCAAAACCCCGCTGGGGTCAGGGGATAAGCAGTACTTC
>NA|TRBJ1-5|TRBV28|NA
CASSFPTGGNQPQHF
TGTGCCAGCAGTTTCCCGACAGGTGGGAATCAGCCCCAGCATTTT
>NA|TRBJ2-7|TRBV4-1|TRBD1
CASSHGQDLPYEQYF
TGCGCCAGCAGCCACGGACAGGACCTACCCTACGAGCAGTACTTC
>NA|TRBJ2-1|TRBV25-1|TRBD2
CASSDFAGGSHEQFF
TGTGCCAGCAGTGACTTTGCGGGAGGATCTCATGAGCAGTTCTTC
>few|TRBJ2-3|TRBV7-8|NA
CASSLAISTDTQYF
TGTGCCAGCAGCTTAGCAATCAGCACAGATACGCAGTATTTT